These 21 T cell receptor beta chains came from one sample sequenced in a study of OX40 agonist ivuxolimab in advanced cancers. This table comes from immunoSEQ multiplex PCR, and its TCRdb copy is limited to in-frame clones, with some not included. The sample gives about 12,000 clones, roughly two thirds of which show up once; approximately 12% is in the top ten. The sequencing here drew on CD4+ or CD8+ T cells sorted from blood, taken in a trial of the OX40 agonist ivuxolimab. The receptors were sampled from an adult with an advanced solid tumor such as melanoma, head and neck, liver or kidney cancer.

The chain employs TRBV13 and TRBJ1-1; D uncertain. Germline CDR1 is PRHDT and CDR2 is FYEKMQ (reference sequence). This CDR3 has 12 residues. V shed 1 base and J shed 2 bases, with 2 bases lying between them. The DNA of the CDR3 is TGTGCCAGCAGCTTAGAAAACACTGAAGCTTTCTTT. Translated: CASSLENTEAFF.

The chain has TRBV28 and TRBJ1-2; D may be TRBD1 (5 bases). V shed 3 bases and J shed 7 bases, with 18 bases lying between them. From germline, CDR1 is MDHEN and CDR2 SYDVKM. The CDR3 consists of 15 residues. CDR3 sequence reads: CASSFFLAGGTGYTF. CDR3 sequence (DNA): TGTGCCAGCAGTTTTTTTTTGGCAGGCGGGACTGGCTACACCTTC.

The chain combines TRBV4-1 with TRBJ2-3; D remains unclear. V shed 1 base and J shed 5 bases, with 10 bases lying between them. The CDR3 totals 14 residues. The germline CDR1 and CDR2 sequences are MGHRA and YSYEKL. The DNA of the CDR3 is TGCGCCAGCAGCCAAGTCGTCTCGGGAGATACGCAGTATTTT. Amino acid sequence: CASSQVVSGDTQYF.

This clone was observed a handful of times. The chain is built from TRBV2 and TRBJ1-1; D ambiguous. CDR3 length: 15 residues. V gave up 2 bases and J gave up 0 bases, with 10 bases separating them. CDR1 and CDR2 (germline): SNHLY, FYNNEI. The DNA for the CDR3 is TGTGCCAGCAGTGAAATTTATTCCGTGAACACTGAAGCTTTCTTT. This codes for CASSEIYSVNTEAFF.

This chain connects TRBV28 to TRBJ1-1; no firm D call. Germline CDR1 and CDR2: MDHEN and SYDVKM. V was cut by 1 base and J by 3 bases, with 6 bases left in between. The CDR3 has 13 amino acids. This CDR3 reads CASSLSADTEAFF. CDR3 bases: TGTGCCAGCAGTTTATCCGCGGACACTGAAGCTTTCTTT.

This clone was counted a few times. The chain links TRBV28 to TRBJ2-7; D might be TRBD1 (5 bases). In germline, CDR1 is MDHEN, CDR2 SYDVKM. The V and J ends lost 6 bases and 0 bases respectively, with 12 bases between them. This CDR3 contains 14 residues. The CDR3 DNA is TGTGCCAGCAGGGGGCTGGGGCCCTCCTACGAGCAGTACTTC. This encodes CASRGLGPSYEQYF.

This chain joins TRBV6-5 and TRBJ1-5; D call uncertain. The CDR3 is made up of 13 amino acids. The germline gives CDR1 MNHEY, CDR2 SVGAGI. The ends were cut back, 3 bases at V and 9 bases at J, with 12 bases in the middle. CDR3 sequence reads: CASSYSVSSPQHF. The CDR3 nucleotides read TGTGCCAGCAGTTATTCAGTGAGCTCGCCCCAGCATTTT.

The V call is TRBV7-8, the J call TRBJ2-5, with D perhaps matching TRBD1 (5 bases). V lost 5 bases and J lost 0, with 22 bases in between. Germline CDR1 SGHVS, CDR2 FQNEAQ. The CDR3 consists of 18 residues. CDR3 in amino acids: CASSTGPVTVKYQETQYF. For the CDR3, the DNA is TGTGCCAGCAGCACCGGTCCCGTGACAGTTAAGTACCAAGAGACCCAGTACTTC.

This clone appeared a few times. The V gene is TRBV27, the J gene TRBJ2-1; D remains unclear. The CDR3 spans 13 residues. V shed 3 bases and J shed 4 bases, with 7 bases lying between them. Germline assignment: CDR1 MNHEY and CDR2 SMNVEV (reference sequence). CDR3 amino acids: CASSLADYNEQFF. CDR3 coding DNA: TGTGCCAGCAGTTTGGCAGATTACAATGAGCAGTTCTTC.

The chain is built from TRBV13 and TRBJ2-1; the match to TRBD2 covers 11 bases. The CDR3 is 15 amino acids. V was clipped by 5 bases and J by 8 bases; unmatched bases: 8. The germline V gene has CDR1 PRHDT and CDR2 FYEKMQ (reference sequence). CDR3 in DNA: TGTGCCAGCAGCCACACCCTAGCGGGAGGATATGAGCAGTTCTTC. Translation: CASSHTLAGGYEQFF.

The J gene is TRBJ2-6, the V gene TRBV10-3; D remains ambiguous. The V gene lost 3 bases and the J gene lost 1 base, with 16 bases spanning the gap. This CDR3 region has 18 residues. Germline CDR1 ENHRY, CDR2 SYGVKD. CDR3 nucleotides: TGTGCCATCAGTGATGGCTCCGTGACGCTTTCTGGGGCCAACGTCCTGACTTTC. Translated: CAISDGSVTLSGANVLTF.

V and J are TRBV13 and TRBJ2-1; 7 bases are shared with TRBD2. Trimming removed 2 bases from V and 9 bases from J; junction bases left unmatched: 10. The CDR3 covers 15 residues. Per the germline V gene, CDR1 is PRHDT and CDR2 is FYEKMQ (reference sequence). The CDR3 DNA is TGTGCCAGCAGCTTACCCCGGGCGGGGGTGCTTGAGCAGTTCTTC. It specifies CASSLPRAGVLEQFF.

The chain uses TRBV28 and TRBJ2-7, with 14 bases identical to TRBD2. Trimming took 5 bases from V and 3 from J; bases not matched to a gene: 3. The CDR3 consists of 15 residues. CDR1 is MDHEN and CDR2 is SYDVKM in the germline V gene. The CDR3 sequence is CASSQGLAGDYEQYF. The CDR3 DNA reads as TGTGCCAGCAGTCAGGGACTAGCGGGAGACTACGAGCAGTACTTC.

This clone was seen only a few times. The chain joins TRBV5-1 to TRBJ2-6, with a weak D call TRBD1 (5 bases). The germline V gene has CDR1 SGHRS and CDR2 YFSETQ. The V end was cut by 3 bases, the J end by 2 bases, with 9 bases between. This CDR3 is 15 amino acids long. The CDR3 loop reads CASSWKTAGANVLTF. CDR3 nucleotides: TGCGCCAGCAGCTGGAAGACAGCTGGGGCCAACGTCCTGACTTTC. The full variable domain, completed using reference TRBV5-1 and TRBJ2-6, is KAGVTQTPRYLIKTRGQQVTLSCSPISGHRSVSWYQQTPGQGLQFLFEYFSETQRNKGNFPGRFSGRQFSNSRSEMNVSTLELGDSALYLCASSWKTAGANVLTFGAGSRLTVL.

The gene calls are TRBV9 and TRBJ2-4; TRBD2 matches 9 bases. CDR3 length: 13 residues. J lost 8 bases, V lost 7 bases, and 7 bases had no gene match. Germline CDR1 and CDR2: SGDLS and YYNGEE. This CDR3 reads CASGLASGDIQYF. The CDR3 nucleotides are TGTGCCAGCGGCCTGGCTAGCGGGGACATTCAGTACTTC.

In this sample, this clone turned up a few times. J is TRBJ2-7 and V is TRBV11-1; TRBD2 might be the D (6 bases). This CDR3 is 11 amino acids long. With 8 bases removed from V and 7 bases from J, the gap between germline ends came to 12 bases. Germline loops: CDR1 SGHAT, CDR2 FQDESV (reference sequence). CDR3 sequence reads: CASQEGSEQYF. The CDR3 DNA reads TGTGCCAGCCAGGAGGGTTCAGAGCAGTACTTC.

The rearrangement joins TRBV18 to TRBJ2-7, with TRBD1 matching 8 bases. Losses at the gene ends were 2 bases for V and 1 base for J; bases not matched to a gene: 13. This CDR3 spans 18 amino acids. Germline CDR1 reads KGHSH; CDR2 reads LQKENI. This chain's CDR3 is CASSPLSRGTGISYEQYF. CDR3 nucleotide sequence: TGTGCCAGCTCACCATTGTCAAGAGGGACAGGAATTTCCTACGAGCAGTACTTC.

This chain joins TRBV6-5 and TRBJ2-1, with a weak D call TRBD2 (6 bases). Trimming left V 6 bases short and J 0 bases short, with 12 bases between. In germline, CDR1 is MNHEY, CDR2 SVGAGI. This CDR3 region has 15 residues. The CDR3 protein is CASRDRDFSYNEQFF. In DNA form, the CDR3 reads TGTGCCAGCAGGGACCGGGACTTCTCCTACAATGAGCAGTTCTTC.

V is TRBV6-6 and J is TRBJ1-1, with D uncertain. The CDR3 length is 13 residues. CDR1 and CDR2 from the germline V gene are MNHNY and SVGAGI (reference sequence). The ends were cut back, 5 bases at V and 5 bases at J, with 12 bases in the middle. The CDR3 DNA follows: TGTGCCAGCAGTGACCTCGGAGGAACTGAAGCTTTCTTT. This translates into CASSDLGGTEAFF.

CDR3 nucleotide sequence: TGCGCCAGCAGCTTGGGGATCGGTCAGGTTTTAGCCAAAAACATTCAGTACTTC. As protein: CASSLGIGQVLAKNIQYF. This chain connects TRBV5-1 to TRBJ2-4; D uncertain. With 0 bases removed from V and 0 bases from J, the gap between germline ends came to 16 bases. The CDR3 spans 18 residues. Germline CDR1 and CDR2: SGHRS and YFSETQ.

The chain carries TRBV19 and TRBJ2-5, with a possible D match to TRBD2 (5 bases). From germline, CDR1 is LNHDA and CDR2 SQIVND (reference sequence). The CDR3 consists of 17 residues. V gave up 1 base and J gave up 1 base, with 16 bases separating them. The CDR3 spells CASSIGGVSSPQETQYF. CDR3 bases: TGTGCCAGTAGTATAGGGGGAGTTTCGTCCCCCCAAGAGACCCAGTACTTC.